The 27 T cell receptor beta chains given below trace back to one sample, sequenced in a study of blood T cell repertoires in COVID-19. Profiling relied on immunoSEQ multiplex PCR, and the TCRdb table lists in-frame clones only, not all of them. The sample holds around 250,000 clones, roughly four fifths seen once. The sample consisted of PBMCs or T cells enriched from blood (not recorded which). The receptor source for this set is a man between 35 and 55 years old who had recovered from COVID-19.

V and J are TRBV30 and TRBJ1-2; D is possibly TRBD1 (5 bases). Germline V CDR1 and CDR2: GTSNPN, SVGIG (reference sequence). The germline V and J ends were trimmed by 3 bases and 4 bases, with 12 bases remaining between them. The CDR3 contains 13 residues. CDR3 region: CAWSSGLSYGYTF. In DNA, the CDR3 is TGTGCCTGGAGCTCAGGGTTAAGCTATGGCTACACCTTC.

This sequence joins TRBV3-1 (or the pseudogene TRBV3-2) and TRBJ2-3; TRBD2 matches 7 bases. CDR1 and CDR2 (germline): LGHDT, YNNKEL (reference sequence). With 2 bases clipped from V and 3 bases from J, the junction kept 8 bases outside the gene matches. This CDR3 comprises 16 residues. In nucleotides, the CDR3 is TGTGCCAGCAGCCAAATTACGACTAGCACTACAGATACGCAGTATTTT. It specifies CASSQITTSTTDTQYF.

The genes are TRBV6-5 and TRBJ1-5; D might be TRBD1 (6 bases). V lost 9 bases and J 7 bases, leaving 19 bases between the germline ends. The CDR3 is made up of 14 amino acids. Germline V gene sequence: CDR1 MNHEY, CDR2 SVGAGI. CDR3 amino acids: CASEGGGDNQPQHF. The CDR3 nucleotides read TGTGCCAGTGAGGGCGGGGGGGACAACCAGCCCCAGCATTTT.

The CDR3 region has the DNA TGTGCCAGCAGTCCTTGGGCCGGGAAGAACACTGAAGCTTTCTTT. It codes for CASSPWAGKNTEAFF. This rearrangement joins TRBV2 to TRBJ1-1; D ambiguous. Germline V gene data show CDR1 as SNHLY and CDR2 as FYNNEI. Trimming shortened V by 5 bases and J by 1 base, and 14 bases separated the two germline ends. The length of the CDR3 is 15 residues. The complete variable domain, with remaining parts taken from reference TRBV2 and TRBJ1-1, reads EPEVTQTPSHQVTQMGQEVILRCVPISNHLYFYWYRQILGQKVEFLVSFYNNEISEKSEIFDDQFSVERPDGSNFTLKIRSTKLEDSAMYFCASSPWAGKNTEAFFGQGTRLTVV.

The chain joins TRBV20-1 to TRBJ2-7, with 8 bases fitting TRBD2. The CDR3 length is 11 residues. V shed 5 bases and J 5 bases; nucleotides not matched to a gene: 2. The germline V gene has CDR1 DFQATT and CDR2 SNEGSKA (reference sequence). The CDR3 coding sequence is TGCAGTGCTGTTAGCGGGAACGAGCAGTACTTC. Protein sequence: CSAVSGNEQYF.

As to this clone: Sequence at one end of the junction differs from germline and may be a read error. The chain has TRBV9 and TRBJ2-1; D may be TRBD2 (5 bases). CDR1 is SGDLS, CDR2 YYNGEE, per germline. The CDR3 consists of 15 residues. The CDR3 protein is CASSVGVSGYDEQFF. Written as DNA, the CDR3 is TGTGCCAGCAGCGTAGGGGTCAGCGGCTACGATGAGCAGTTCTTC.

This clone was seen just once. The rearrangement joins TRBV6-1 to TRBJ2-7; 7 bases are a match to TRBD2. V lost 1 base and J lost 2; bases outside the gene matches: 5. CDR1 is MNHNS, CDR2 SASEGT, per germline. The CDR3 has 15 amino acids. The CDR3 DNA is TGTGCCAGCAGTGAAGAGGGCGGGAGTGCCTACGAGCAGTACTTC. It codes for CASSEEGGSAYEQYF.

The chain employs TRBV7-9 and TRBJ2-5; 12 bases fit TRBD1. CDR1 and CDR2 (germline): SEHNR, FQNEAQ (reference sequence). CDR3 size: 16 residues. The trim removed 2 bases at V and 5 bases at J, leaving 6 bases unmatched. In DNA form, the CDR3 reads TGTGCCAGCAGCTTATACGGGACAGGGGGCGGGGAGACCCAGTACTTC. Protein product: CASSLYGTGGGETQYF.

The chain is built from TRBV18 and TRBJ1-2; 8 positions match TRBD1. After removal of 3 bases from V and 5 bases from J, the junction contained 8 bases not matched to a gene. Germline V gives CDR1 KGHSH, CDR2 LQKENI. The CDR3 contains 15 residues. CDR3 DNA sequence: TGTGCCAGCTCACCCGGACAGGGAACAGGGTATGGCTACACCTTC. The encoded protein is CASSPGQGTGYGYTF.

This chain uses TRBV27 with TRBJ1-6; tentative D call: TRBD1 (6 bases). The V end was cut by 2 bases, the J end by 0 bases, with 20 bases between. The length of the CDR3 is 20 residues. Germline loops: CDR1 MNHEY, CDR2 SMNVEV (reference sequence). CDR3 sequence: CASSLRGSTGQSSYNSPLHF. In DNA form, the CDR3 reads TGTGCCAGCAGTTTAAGGGGGTCCACAGGGCAAAGCTCCTATAATTCACCCCTCCACTTT.

This chain joins TRBV21-1 and TRBJ2-1; whether TRBD1, the table's D call, matches the DNA was not checked. TRBV21-1 is a pseudogene locus. This CDR3 spans 18 amino acids. The CDR3 spells CASSKAQRTGGRMDEQFF. In DNA form, the CDR3 reads TGTGCCAGCAGCAAAGCACAAAGGACAGGGGGGCGTATGGATGAGCAGTTCTTC.

The J gene is TRBJ1-3, the V gene TRBV5-8; TRBD1 aligns across 8 bases. The CDR3 consists of 15 residues. V lost 4 bases to trimming and J lost 2 bases; unmatched junction nucleotides: 5. CDR1 and CDR2 from the germline V gene are SGHTS and YDEGEE. The chain's CDR3 is CASSPTGGPGNTIYF. Written as DNA, the CDR3 is TGTGCCAGCAGCCCTACAGGGGGTCCTGGAAACACCATATATTTT.

This chain connects TRBV14 to TRBJ1-3; D unclear. The CDR3 is 16 residues long. The ends were cut back, 0 bases at V and 0 bases at J, with 9 bases in the middle. CDR1 is SGHDN, CDR2 FVKESK, per germline. CDR3 amino acids: CASSQDTLSSGNTIYF. CDR3 DNA sequence: TGTGCCAGCAGCCAAGACACCCTGAGCTCTGGAAACACCATATATTTT.

This clone has only a few counts. This chain links TRBV5-1 with TRBJ1-2, with D maybe TRBD1 (6 bases). CDR1 and CDR2 (germline): SGHRS, YFSETQ. CDR3 length: 13 residues. The V gene lost 0 bases and the J gene lost 8 bases, with 11 bases spanning the gap. Here the CDR3 DNA reads TGCGCCAGCAGCTTGGGACAGGTTTTAGGCTACACCTTC. This translates into CASSLGQVLGYTF.

The genes are TRBV7-8 and TRBJ1-5, with 7 bases matching TRBD1. In germline, CDR1 is SGHVS, CDR2 FQNEAQ. The CDR3 length is 14 residues. The J segment lost 3 bases and the V segment lost 5 bases, leaving 4 bases of the junction unmatched. CDR3 sequence reads: CASSRGQINQPQHF. The CDR3 DNA reads TGTGCCAGCAGCCGGGGACAGATCAATCAGCCCCAGCATTTT.

This rearrangement joins TRBV30 to TRBJ1-6, with a tentative D call TRBD1 (5 bases). Germline V gene lookup returns CDR1 GTSNPN and CDR2 SVGIG (reference sequence). The germline V and J ends were trimmed by 8 bases and 7 bases, with 15 bases remaining between them. The CDR3 has 13 amino acids. Here the CDR3 reads CAVGRGYNSPLHF. The DNA for the CDR3 is TGTGCCGTAGGCCGGGGGTACAATTCACCCCTCCACTTT.

The chain couples TRBV3-1 (or the pseudogene TRBV3-2) to TRBJ2-7; D possibly corresponds to TRBD1 (5 bases). Per germline, CDR1 LGHDT and CDR2 YNNKEL (reference sequence). Trimming left V 1 base short and J 12 bases short, with 13 bases between. The CDR3 length is 12 residues. The CDR3 nucleotides are TGTGCCAGCAGCCAAGCTCGAGGACATCTGTACTTC. This sequence encodes CASSQARGHLYF.

A single count supports this clone. The chain employs TRBV5-1 and TRBJ2-5; 10 bases align to TRBD2. V lost 5 bases to trimming and J lost 5 bases; unmatched junction nucleotides: 6. Germline-derived CDR1 and CDR2 are SGHRS and YFSETQ. The CDR3 spans 14 residues. The CDR3 DNA reads as TGCGCCAGCAGGCTAGCTAGCGGGGGCGAGACCCAGTACTTC. As protein: CASRLASGGETQYF.

The rearrangement uses TRBV5-4 and TRBJ1-4; unclear D gene. The V end lost 1 base, the J end lost 3 bases, and 7 bases lay between the germline ends. The CDR3 sequence is 14 residues long. Germline-derived CDR1 and CDR2 are SGHNT and YYREEE (reference sequence). CDR3: CASSLSSANEKLFF. CDR3 coding DNA: TGTGCCAGCAGCTTGAGCTCGGCTAATGAAAAACTGTTTTTT.

This clone was found many times. This chain joins TRBV6-2 or TRBV6-3 and TRBJ2-7, with D possibly TRBD1 on 5 matching bases. CDR1 is MNHEY, CDR2 SVGEGT, per germline. The CDR3 has 15 amino acids. The V end lost 5 bases, the J end lost 0 bases, and 14 bases lay between the germline ends. The CDR3: CASSDRRGPSYEQYF. The CDR3 DNA reads TGTGCCAGCAGTGACCGAAGGGGTCCCTCCTACGAGCAGTACTTC.

This clone was recorded only once. The genes are TRBV6-5 and TRBJ1-4; D gene unclear. Germline V lookup: CDR1 MNHEY, CDR2 SVGAGI. CDR3 length equals 13 residues. The ends were cut back, 2 bases at V and 7 bases at J, with 8 bases in the middle. The CDR3 loop is CASSYSLGEKLFF. CDR3 DNA: TGTGCCAGCAGTTACAGTCTAGGTGAAAAACTGTTTTTT.

The rearrangement uses TRBV10-1 and TRBJ2-3, with 9 positions matching TRBD1. With V trimmed by 8 bases and J by 4 bases, 7 bases remained unmatched. The CDR3 has 14 residues. In germline, CDR1 is WNHNN, CDR2 SYGVQD (reference sequence). CDR3 sequence reads: CASAPGQGSDTQYF. The CDR3 DNA is TGCGCCAGCGCTCCGGGACAGGGCTCAGATACGCAGTATTTT.

The chain combines TRBV7-3 with TRBJ1-1, with TRBD1 identical over 7 bases. V trimming: 5 bases; J trimming: 0 bases; junction bases outside the gene matches: 6. Germline values: CDR1 SGHTA, CDR2 FQGTGA. This CDR3 contains 15 residues. Here the CDR3 DNA reads TGTGCCAGCAGCCTAAACAGGGGAATGAACACTGAAGCTTTCTTT. This encodes CASSLNRGMNTEAFF.

The CDR3 region has the DNA TGTGCCTGGAGCGGCCTGACAGCCTATGGCTACACCTTC. Residues: CAWSGLTAYGYTF. The chain uses TRBV30 and TRBJ1-2, with D tentatively TRBD1 (5 bases). V lost 3 bases to trimming and J lost 4 bases, with 12 bases between them. Germline V gives CDR1 GTSNPN, CDR2 SVGIG (reference sequence). The CDR3 consists of 13 residues.

The chain recombines TRBV9 with TRBJ2-5; 13 bases are shared with TRBD2. Germline V CDR1 and CDR2: SGDLS, YYNGEE. The CDR3 contains 19 residues. After removal of 4 bases from V and 1 base from J, the junction contained 13 bases not matched to a gene. CDR3 nucleotides: TGTGCCAGCAGCTCCGGACACGGACTAGCGGGGGTCTTCCAAGAGACCCAGTACTTC. It codes for CASSSGHGLAGVFQETQYF.

The J gene is TRBJ2-7, the V gene TRBV9, with TRBD2 identical over 8 bases. CDR1 and CDR2 from the germline V gene are SGDLS and YYNGEE. The CDR3 has 13 residues. V lost 3 bases, J lost 5 bases, and 4 bases stayed unmatched. CDR3 in amino acids: CASSAGGVNEQYF. The CDR3 DNA reads TGTGCCAGCAGCGCCGGGGGGGTTAACGAGCAGTACTTC.

This clone was recorded only once. V gene TRBV9 combines with J gene TRBJ2-5, with 9 bases that match TRBD2. V shed 0 bases and J 5 bases; nucleotides not matched to a gene: 8. The CDR3 length is 16 residues. CDR1 SGDLS and CDR2 YYNGEE come from the germline V gene. The DNA for the CDR3 is TGTGCCAGCAGCGTAGACGCGGGAGGGCCGGGGGAGACCCAGTACTTC. It codes for CASSVDAGGPGETQYF.